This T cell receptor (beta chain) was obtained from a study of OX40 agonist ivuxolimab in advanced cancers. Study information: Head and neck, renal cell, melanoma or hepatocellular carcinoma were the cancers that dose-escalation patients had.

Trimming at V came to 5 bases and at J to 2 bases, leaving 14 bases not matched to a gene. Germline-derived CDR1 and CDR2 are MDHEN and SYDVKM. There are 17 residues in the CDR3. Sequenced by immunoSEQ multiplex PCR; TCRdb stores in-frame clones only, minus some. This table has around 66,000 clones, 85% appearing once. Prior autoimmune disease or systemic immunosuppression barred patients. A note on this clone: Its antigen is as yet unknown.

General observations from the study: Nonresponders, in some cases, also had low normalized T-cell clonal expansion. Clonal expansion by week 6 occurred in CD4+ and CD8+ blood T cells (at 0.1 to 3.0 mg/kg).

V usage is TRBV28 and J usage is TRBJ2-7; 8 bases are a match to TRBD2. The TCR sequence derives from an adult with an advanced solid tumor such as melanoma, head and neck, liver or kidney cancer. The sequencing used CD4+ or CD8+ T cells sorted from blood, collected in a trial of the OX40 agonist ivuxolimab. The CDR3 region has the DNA TGTGCCAGCAGTCCTCTGCCCAGGAGCGGGAGTACCTACGAGCAGTACTTC. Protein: CASSPLPRSGSTYEQYF. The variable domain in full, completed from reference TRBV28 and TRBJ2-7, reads DVKVTQSSRYLVKRTGEKVFLECVQDMDHENMFWYRQDPGLGLRLIYFSYDVKMKEKGDIPEGYSVSREKKERFSLILESASTNQTSMYLCASSPLPRSGSTYEQYFGPGTRLTVT.